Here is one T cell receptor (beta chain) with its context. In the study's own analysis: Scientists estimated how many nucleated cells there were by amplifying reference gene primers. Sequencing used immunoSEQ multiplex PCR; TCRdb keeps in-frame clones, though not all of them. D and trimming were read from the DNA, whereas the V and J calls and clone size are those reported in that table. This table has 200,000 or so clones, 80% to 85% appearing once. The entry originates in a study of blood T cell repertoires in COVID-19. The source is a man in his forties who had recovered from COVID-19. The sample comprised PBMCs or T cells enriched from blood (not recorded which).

The CDR3 DNA reads as TGTGCCAGCAGTTCAAGACAGGGGTATAACTATGGCTACACCTTC. Protein: CASSSRQGYNYGYTF. The V and J genes are TRBV27 and TRBJ1-2, with TRBD1 identical over 8 bases. The CDR3 consists of 15 residues. With V trimmed by 4 bases and J by 1 base, 5 bases remained unmatched. CDR1 and CDR2 from the germline V gene are MNHEY and SMNVEV (reference sequence).